A single sample gave rise to the 13 T cell receptor beta chains below, sequenced in a study of CD8 T cells in ankylosing spondylitis. TCRdb independently ran MiXCR on the 5' RACE reads; one entry per CDR3 protein. The repertoire holds roughly 230,000 distinct CDR3 sequences, with roughly 10% as singletons. Source material: blood, either unsorted or a sorted T cell fraction (not recorded which). These receptor sequences come from a male donor with ankylosing spondylitis or in good health (not recorded which).

The chain carries TRBV23-1 and TRBJ2-5, with TRBD1 matching over 11 bases. TRBV23-1 is noted as an ORF with a role that remains uncertain. The CDR3 runs 19 residues. Trimming at V came to 0 bases and at J to 2 bases, leaving 11 bases not matched to a gene. This chain's CDR3 is CASSQSGSCGQGAQETQYF. Here the CDR3 DNA reads TGCGCCAGCAGTCAATCCGGGTCCTGTGGACAGGGGGCTCAAGAGACCCAGTACTTC.

The genes are TRBV7-9 and TRBJ2-2, with 7 bases matching TRBD1. CDR1 is SEHNR and CDR2 is FQNEAQ in the germline V gene (reference sequence). This CDR3 is built from 14 residues. The ends lost 5 bases at V and 6 bases at J; junction bases unmatched: 6. As DNA, the CDR3 is TGTGCCAGCAGCGCCACGGGACAGCCCGGGGAGCTGTTTTTT. This translates into CASSATGQPGELFF.

Turning to this clonotype: A read error is possible here, since a much larger clone lies one base away. The CDR3 loop reads CASGSLGGTGAYNEQFF. The CDR3 DNA follows: TGCGCCAGCGGCTCTTTAGGGGGTACCGGGGCCTACAATGAGCAGTTCTTC. The chain uses TRBV5-1 and TRBJ2-1; tentative D call: TRBD1 (6 bases). V was trimmed by 7 bases and J by 2 bases, leaving 22 bases between them. The CDR3 length is 17 residues. Looked up from germline, CDR1 is SGHRS and CDR2 is YFSETQ.

This chain joins TRBV7-9 and TRBJ2-3, with D unresolved. V dropped 5 bases and J dropped 1 base, with 10 bases sitting between them. The CDR3 is 14 residues long. Germline V lookup: CDR1 SEHNR, CDR2 FQNEAQ (reference sequence). In DNA form, the CDR3 reads TGTGCCAGCAGCCCGCCGGAAGGCACAGATACGCAGTATTTT. It translates to CASSPPEGTDTQYF.

Of note for this clonotype: Relative to the germline gene, one junction end is altered; a read error may explain this. The J gene is TRBJ2-7, the V gene TRBV2; D not certain. This CDR3 is built from 15 residues. The germline CDR1 and CDR2 sequences are SNHLY and FYNNEI. Here the CDR3 DNA reads TGTGCCAGCATTCGAGATCCGGCTTCCCTCTACGAGCACTACTTC. It specifies CASIRDPASLYEHYF.

This clonotype appeared many times. The chain combines TRBV20-1 with TRBJ2-5; 7 bases are shared with TRBD2. This CDR3 comprises 12 residues. Per germline, CDR1 DFQATT and CDR2 SNEGSKA (reference sequence). The V gene end was trimmed by 3 bases and the J gene end by 4 bases; junction bases not matched to a gene: 2. The CDR3: CSASGEGETQYF. CDR3 coding DNA: TGCAGTGCTAGCGGGGAGGGAGAGACCCAGTACTTC.

Ten or more counts support this clonotype. The chain carries TRBV11-2 and TRBJ1-2; 7 nucleotides align to TRBD1. Germline CDR1 reads SGHAT; CDR2 reads FQNNGV. The CDR3 consists of 15 residues. J gave up 4 bases and V 2 bases, and 7 bases lay outside the gene matches. The CDR3 DNA reads as TGTGCCAGCAGCTTATACAGGGGCCTCTCCTATGGCTACACCTTC. Protein sequence: CASSLYRGLSYGYTF.

The sample holds many counts of this clonotype. V is TRBV30 and J is TRBJ1-1; maybe TRBD1 (6 bases). V lost 4 bases and J 6 bases, leaving 21 bases between the germline ends. The CDR3 totals 15 residues. CDR1 GTSNPN and CDR2 SVGIG come from the germline V gene (reference sequence). CDR3 sequence reads: CAWTRLRQEHSEAFF. The CDR3 DNA reads as TGTGCCTGGACCCGTTTACGACAGGAACACTCTGAAGCTTTCTTT.

This clonotype was seen more than once but under ten times. For the CDR3, the DNA is TGTGCCAGCAGCCCCAGCGGCAGGGGAGGACGCGAGCAGTACTTC. This gives the protein CASSPSGRGGREQYF. This sequence joins TRBV12-3 or TRBV12-4 and TRBJ2-7; D might be TRBD1 or TRBD2, each matching 6 bases. V shed 6 bases and J shed 6 bases, with 21 bases lying between them. The CDR3 extends over 15 amino acids.

This clonotype has at least ten counts. The CDR3 nucleotides read TGTGCCAGCAGTGACAGGGTCCACTATGGCTACACCTTC. Its translation: CASSDRVHYGYTF. The chain joins TRBV7-2 to TRBJ1-2; 7 bases fit TRBD1. The germline V gene has CDR1 SGHTA and CDR2 FQGNSA. The CDR3 is 13 residues long. Losses at the gene ends were 6 bases for V and 3 bases for J; bases not matched to a gene: 4. Filled out from reference TRBV7-2 and TRBJ1-2, the complete variable domain reads GAGVSQSPSNKVTEKGKDVELRCDPISGHTALYWYRQSLGQGLEFLIYFQGNSAPDKSGLPSDRFSAERTGGSVSTLTIQRTQQEDSAVYLCASSDRVHYGYTFGSGTRLTVV.

The table lists this clonotype with many counts. The V and J genes are TRBV27 and TRBJ2-7; D call uncertain. The germline CDR1 and CDR2 sequences are MNHEY and SMNVEV (reference sequence). The CDR3 covers 14 residues. V gave up 3 bases and J gave up 4 bases, with 13 bases separating them. Here the CDR3 reads CASSLAGTNYEQYF. DNA for the CDR3: TGTGCCAGCAGTTTGGCCGGTACCAATTACGAGCAGTACTTC.

This clonotype has ten or more counts. The DNA for the CDR3 is TGTGCCAGCGCCCGGGGGGGGGTTGACACTGAAGCTTTCTTT. Amino acid sequence: CASARGGVDTEAFF. The V and J genes are TRBV7-8 and TRBJ1-1, with D perhaps TRBD1 (5 bases). From germline, CDR1 is SGHVS and CDR2 FQNEAQ. The CDR3 is made up of 14 amino acids. The V end was cut by 8 bases, the J end by 3 bases, with 16 bases between.

This clonotype was counted many times. The rearrangement uses TRBV5-5 and TRBJ1-1; 9 bases align to TRBD1. Germline V gene sequence: CDR1 SGHKS, CDR2 YYEKEE (reference sequence). There are 15 residues in the CDR3. The V gene end was trimmed by 2 bases and the J gene end by 6 bases; junction bases not matched to a gene: 8. The CDR3 DNA is TGTGCCAGCAGCTTTGTGGCGGGACAGGGCCCTGAAGCTTTCTTT. Translation: CASSFVAGQGPEAFF.